This T cell receptor beta chain derives from a study of blood T cell repertoires in COVID-19. On the study more broadly: Researchers got acute and convalescent COVID-19 samples from the United States, Italy and Spain.

Authors' methods: By means of reference gene primer amplification, nucleated cell counts were estimated. Clones were sequenced by immunoSEQ multiplex PCR, and TCRdb holds only the in-frame ones, with some missing. From that table come the V and J calls and clone size; the DNA was used to work out D and trimming. The profile covers 130,000 to 150,000 clones, with approximately 82% appearing a single time and over 12% taken by the ten largest. With 5 bases removed from V and 4 bases from J, the gap between germline ends came to 17 bases. From germline, CDR1 is LNHDA and CDR2 SQIVND (reference sequence). This CDR3 spans 15 amino acids.

This rearrangement joins TRBV19 to TRBJ1-2, with D hard to call. The sequence was obtained from a human donor with acute or convalescent COVID-19. The donor label of this sample is uncertain. The sequenced material came from peripheral blood. Here the CDR3 DNA reads TGTGCCAGTAGTCCAGGTGGTTCAGCTCGCTATGGCTACACCTTC. Its translation is CASSPGGSARYGYTF.